This record looks at one T cell receptor (beta chain) sequence and its context. Its cognate antigen is unknown. Each patient relapsed following autologous stem cell transplantation, and prior brentuximab vedotin exposure differed. The source of the sample is a study of PD-1 blockade in classical Hodgkin lymphoma. As for the study in general: It was nivolumab at 3 mg/kg, given intravenously every 2 weeks, that patients received.

Whole-study findings and limits: Baseline diversity resembling that of newly diagnosed patients was seen in complete responders. CD4+ TCR diversity, unlike CD8+, climbed significantly by C4D1. Relapsed/refractory patients reportedly had lower baseline diversity than newly diagnosed patients.

Here immunoSEQ multiplex PCR was the method, and the copy in TCRdb shows in-frame clones only, minus some. The data show approximately 37,000 clones, 78% seen once. CDR3 length equals 13 residues. Between the trimmed V and J ends, which lost 3 bases and 4 bases, there was a span of 8 bases. Germline loops: CDR1 SGHTA, CDR2 FQGNSA. The chain uses TRBV7-2 and TRBJ2-3; no clear D. Source: peripheral blood mononuclear cells (PBMCs), taken at baseline. The source of this sequence is a human donor with classical Hodgkin lymphoma. Here the CDR3 DNA reads TGTGCCAGCAGCTTTGCCGGGTCAGATACGCAGTATTTT. This translates into CASSFAGSDTQYF. Supplemented by reference TRBV7-2 and TRBJ2-3, the full variable domain reads GAGVSQSPSNKVTEKGKDVELRCDPISGHTALYWYRQSLGQGLEFLIYFQGNSAPDKSGLPSDRFSAERTGGSVSTLTIQRTQQEDSAVYLCASSFAGSDTQYFGPGTRLTVL.